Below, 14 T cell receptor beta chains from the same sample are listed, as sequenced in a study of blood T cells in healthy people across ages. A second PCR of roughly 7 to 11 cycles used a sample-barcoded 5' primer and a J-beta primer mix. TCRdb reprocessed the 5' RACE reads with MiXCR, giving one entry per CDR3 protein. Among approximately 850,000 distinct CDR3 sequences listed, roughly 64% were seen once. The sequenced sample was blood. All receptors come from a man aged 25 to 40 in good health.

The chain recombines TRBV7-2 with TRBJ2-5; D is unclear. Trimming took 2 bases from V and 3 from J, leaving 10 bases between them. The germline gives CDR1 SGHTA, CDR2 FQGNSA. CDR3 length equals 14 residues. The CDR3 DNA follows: TGTGCCAGCAGCTTATTTGTGGGAAAAGAGACCCAGTACTTC. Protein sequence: CASSLFVGKETQYF.

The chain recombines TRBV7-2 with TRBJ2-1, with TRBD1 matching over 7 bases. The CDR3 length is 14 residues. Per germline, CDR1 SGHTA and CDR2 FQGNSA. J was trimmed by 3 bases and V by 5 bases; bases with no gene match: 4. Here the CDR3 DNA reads TGTGCCAGCAGCGCCGGGACAGACTACAATGAGCAGTTCTTC. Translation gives CASSAGTDYNEQFF.

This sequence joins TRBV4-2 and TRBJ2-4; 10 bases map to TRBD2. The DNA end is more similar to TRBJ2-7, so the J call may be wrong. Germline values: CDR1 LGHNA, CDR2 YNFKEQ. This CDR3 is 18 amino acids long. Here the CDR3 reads CASSQVGAGGPTSYEQYF. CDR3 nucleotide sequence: TGTGCCAGCAGCCAAGTCGGAGCGGGAGGGCCAACCTCCTACGAGCAGTACTTC.

CDR3: CASSDRFYNEQFF. In DNA form, the CDR3 reads TGTGCCAGCTCAGACAGATTCTACAATGAGCAGTTCTTC. This rearrangement joins TRBV27 to TRBJ2-1; perhaps TRBD1 as D (5 bases). CDR3 size: 13 residues. V was cut by 8 bases and J by 3 bases, with 11 bases left in between. Germline values: CDR1 MNHEY, CDR2 SMNVEV (reference sequence).

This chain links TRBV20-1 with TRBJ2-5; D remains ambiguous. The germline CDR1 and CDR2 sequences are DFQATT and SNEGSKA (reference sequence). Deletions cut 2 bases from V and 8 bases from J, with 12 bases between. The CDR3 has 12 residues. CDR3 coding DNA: TGCAGTGCTAGAATGGGCGGCGGCACCCAGTACTTC. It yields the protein CSARMGGGTQYF.

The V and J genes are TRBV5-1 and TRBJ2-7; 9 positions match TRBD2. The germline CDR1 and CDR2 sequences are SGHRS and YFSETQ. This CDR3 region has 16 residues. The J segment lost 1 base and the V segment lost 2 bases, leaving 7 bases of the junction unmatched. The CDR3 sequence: CASSFFSGGTSYEQYF. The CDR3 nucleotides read TGCGCCAGCAGCTTTTTTAGCGGGGGCACTTCCTACGAGCAGTACTTC.

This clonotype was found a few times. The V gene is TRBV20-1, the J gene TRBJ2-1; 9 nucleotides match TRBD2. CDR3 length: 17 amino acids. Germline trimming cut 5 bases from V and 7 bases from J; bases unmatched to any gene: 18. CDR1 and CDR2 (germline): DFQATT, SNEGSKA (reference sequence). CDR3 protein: CSAARTQAGGIGNEQFF. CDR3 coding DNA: TGCAGTGCTGCGAGAACCCAAGCGGGAGGAATAGGAAATGAGCAGTTCTTC.

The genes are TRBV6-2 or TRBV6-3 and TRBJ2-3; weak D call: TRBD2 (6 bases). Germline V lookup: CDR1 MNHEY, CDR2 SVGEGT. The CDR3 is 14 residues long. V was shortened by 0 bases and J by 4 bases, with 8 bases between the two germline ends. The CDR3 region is CASSYSGSPDTQYF. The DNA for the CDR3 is TGTGCCAGCAGTTACTCCGGGAGTCCAGATACGCAGTATTTT.

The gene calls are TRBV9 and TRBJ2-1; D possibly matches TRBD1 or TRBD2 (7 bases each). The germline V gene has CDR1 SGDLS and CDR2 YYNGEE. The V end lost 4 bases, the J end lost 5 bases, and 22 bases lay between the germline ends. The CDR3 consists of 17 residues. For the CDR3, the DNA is TGTGCCAGCAGCATAGGGGGGGGTGGGACAGCCAACAATGAGCAGTTCTTC. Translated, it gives CASSIGGGGTANNEQFF.

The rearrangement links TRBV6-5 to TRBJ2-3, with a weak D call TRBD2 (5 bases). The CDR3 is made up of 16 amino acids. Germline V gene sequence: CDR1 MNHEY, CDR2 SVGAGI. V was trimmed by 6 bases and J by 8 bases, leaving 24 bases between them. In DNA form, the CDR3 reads TGTGCCAGCAGAACCTACGCGGGTACAGTATTGGGTACGCAGTATTTT. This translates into CASRTYAGTVLGTQYF.

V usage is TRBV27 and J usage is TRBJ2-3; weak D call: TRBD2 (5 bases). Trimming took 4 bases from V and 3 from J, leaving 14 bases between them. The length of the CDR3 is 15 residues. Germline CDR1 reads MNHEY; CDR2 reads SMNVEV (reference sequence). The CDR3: CASSYPSGGTDTQYF. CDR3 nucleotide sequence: TGTGCCAGCAGTTATCCCAGCGGTGGTACAGATACGCAGTATTTT.

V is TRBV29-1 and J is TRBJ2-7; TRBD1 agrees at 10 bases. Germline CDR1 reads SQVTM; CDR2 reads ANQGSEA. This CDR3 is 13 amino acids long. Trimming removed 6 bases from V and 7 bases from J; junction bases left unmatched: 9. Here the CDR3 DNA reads TGCAGCGTCAAAGGACAGGGGGTTTGGGAGCAGTACTTC. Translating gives CSVKGQGVWEQYF.

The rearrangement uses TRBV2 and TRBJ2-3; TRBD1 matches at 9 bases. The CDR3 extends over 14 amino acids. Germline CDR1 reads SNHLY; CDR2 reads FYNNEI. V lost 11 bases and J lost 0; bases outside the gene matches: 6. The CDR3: CAGRTGVSTDTQYF. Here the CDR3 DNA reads TGTGCCGGCCGGACAGGGGTTAGCACAGATACGCAGTATTTT.

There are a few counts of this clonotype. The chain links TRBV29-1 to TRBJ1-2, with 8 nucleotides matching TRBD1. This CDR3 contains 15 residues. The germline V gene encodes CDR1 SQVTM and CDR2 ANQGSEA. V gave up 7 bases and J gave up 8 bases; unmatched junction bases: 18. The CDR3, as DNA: TGCAGCGCCAGGACAGGGTGGACAGAAGACGTGGGCTACACCTTC. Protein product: CSARTGWTEDVGYTF.